A single sample is the source of the 20 T cell receptor beta chains below, sequenced in a study of HIV-infected children after antiretroviral therapy interruption. The TCR library was built from RNA with a 3' RACE protocol and unique molecular identifiers. Via MiXCR, TCRdb re-called the 3' RACE reads, giving one row per CDR3 protein. The sample yields about 89,000 distinct CDR3 sequences, roughly 6.4% seen once. Indicated treatment: PENTA 11 planned treatment interruption arm or continuous ART arm. The source was CD45RA+ CD4+ T cells from PBMCs, pooled from several time points, collected from a donor given antiretroviral therapy, either interrupted or continuous. The subset here: naive CD4+ CD45RA+ CD45RO- T cells. The receptors here all came from a pool of human donors with HIV.

Ten or more counts support this clonotype. The chain recombines TRBV12-3 or TRBV12-4 with TRBJ2-7; possibly TRBD2 for D (5 bases). This CDR3 spans 12 amino acids. Trimming removed 6 bases from V and 3 bases from J, with 9 bases in between. CDR3 nucleotides: TGTGCCAGCAGCTCGGACTTCTACGAGCAGTACTTC. Residues: CASSSDFYEQYF.

In its sample, this clonotype was seen many times. The chain has TRBV18 and TRBJ2-1; TRBD1 matches 10 bases. The CDR3 spans 17 residues. Trimming at V came to 3 bases and at J to 7 bases, leaving 12 bases not matched to a gene. Germline lookup yields CDR1 KGHSH and CDR2 LQKENI. CDR3 sequence: CASSPSTGGVTGNEQFF. As DNA, the CDR3 is TGTGCCAGCTCACCCTCGACAGGGGGCGTTACGGGGAATGAGCAGTTCTTC.

This clonotype was seen many times. V is TRBV28 and J is TRBJ1-6; 7 nucleotides line up with TRBD1. Germline values: CDR1 MDHEN, CDR2 SYDVKM. The CDR3 extends over 14 amino acids. Losses at the gene ends were 3 bases for V and 10 bases for J; bases not matched to a gene: 6. The DNA of the CDR3 is TGTGCCAGCAGTTTGACAGGGAGTGGATCACCCCTCCACTTT. Translating gives CASSLTGSGSPLHF.

The table lists this clonotype with many counts. The J gene is TRBJ2-3, the V gene TRBV5-6, with 9 bases matching TRBD1. V shed 4 bases, J shed 5 bases, and the junction held 11 bases outside the gene matches. The CDR3 length is 16 residues. Germline V lookup: CDR1 SGHDT, CDR2 YYEEEE. CDR3 sequence: CASSREQGAFVDTQYF. CDR3 sequence (DNA): TGTGCCAGCAGCCGGGAACAGGGGGCGTTCGTAGATACGCAGTATTTT.

This clonotype was observed many times. This chain joins TRBV7-2 and TRBJ2-7; 9 bases are shared with TRBD2. V lost 3 bases to trimming and J lost 5 bases; unmatched junction nucleotides: 5. CDR1 is SGHTA and CDR2 is FQGNSA in the germline V gene. CDR3 length: 14 residues. The CDR3 DNA is TGTGCCAGCAGCTTGATAGCGGGAGAGAACGAGCAGTACTTC. This gives the protein CASSLIAGENEQYF.

The rearrangement links TRBV15 to TRBJ2-7, with D perhaps given as TRBD1 or TRBD2 (5 bases each). V lost 0 bases, J lost 2 bases, and 14 bases lay in between. Per the germline V gene, CDR1 is LNHNV and CDR2 is YYDKDF (reference sequence). The CDR3 is 16 amino acids. CDR3 loop: CATSRDLVMGAYEQYF. The CDR3 coding sequence is TGTGCCACCAGCAGAGATCTGGTGATGGGGGCCTACGAGCAGTACTTC.

In its sample, this clonotype was seen many times. This chain links TRBV27 with TRBJ2-7, with TRBD1 matching over 9 bases. This CDR3 contains 14 residues. J was trimmed by 7 bases and V by 3 bases; bases with no gene match: 7. Germline lookup yields CDR1 MNHEY and CDR2 SMNVEV (reference sequence). CDR3 sequence reads: CASSFRGQGVEQYF. The CDR3 region has the DNA TGTGCCAGCAGTTTCAGGGGACAGGGAGTAGAGCAGTACTTC.

This clonotype occurred many times. The rearrangement links TRBV2 to TRBJ2-7; no clear D gene. V lost 5 bases to trimming and J lost 2 bases, with 4 bases between them. CDR1 is SNHLY, CDR2 FYNNEI, per germline. The CDR3 contains 11 residues. The CDR3 DNA reads TGTGCCAGCAGTTATACCTACGAGCAGTACTTC. Translated, it gives CASSYTYEQYF.

This clonotype was counted at least ten times. DNA for the CDR3: TGCAGCGTTGGGCGCAGCTACGAGCAGTACTTC. As protein: CSVGRSYEQYF. The chain couples TRBV29-1 to TRBJ2-7; D ambiguous. The CDR3 totals 11 residues. CDR1 SQVTM and CDR2 ANQGSEA come from the germline V gene. V lost 4 bases, J lost 3 bases, and 7 bases lay in between.

This clonotype turned up a few times. This rearrangement joins TRBV18 to TRBJ1-1, with D possibly TRBD1 on 6 matching bases. Germline V gene sequence: CDR1 KGHSH, CDR2 LQKENI. The CDR3 is 16 residues long. Trimming cost V 5 bases and J 1 base, with 17 bases left between them. The CDR3 protein is CASSVLRGGENTEAFF. The CDR3 nucleotides are TGTGCCAGCTCAGTCTTACGCGGGGGCGAGAACACTGAAGCTTTCTTT.

About this clonotype: A much larger clone lies a single base off, so this may be a read error. The chain combines TRBV30 with TRBJ2-1; possibly TRBD2 for D (5 bases). Trimming took 8 bases from V and 0 from J, leaving 17 bases between them. CDR3 length: 15 amino acids. Germline CDR1 reads GTSNPN; CDR2 reads SVGIG (reference sequence). The CDR3 nucleotides are TGTGCCCGGCGTACACTAGGTTCCTCCTACAATGAGCAGTTCTTC. Its protein product is CARRTLGSSYNEQFF.

This clonotype showed up many times. The J gene is TRBJ2-4, the V gene TRBV18; 9 bases align to TRBD2. After removal of 2 bases from V and 6 bases from J, the junction contained 5 bases not matched to a gene. The CDR3 length is 15 residues. The germline gives CDR1 KGHSH, CDR2 LQKENI. In DNA, the CDR3 is TGTGCCAGCTCACCAGATGTTAGCGGGGGAAACATTCAGTACTTC. Translating it yields CASSPDVSGGNIQYF.

This clonotype was seen a handful of times. V usage is TRBV12-3 or TRBV12-4 and J usage is TRBJ2-1; 9 nucleotides line up with TRBD1. This CDR3 contains 15 residues. The V gene end was trimmed by 5 bases and the J gene end by 2 bases; junction bases not matched to a gene: 4. The DNA for the CDR3 is TGTGCCAGCAGTCCAAGACAGGGGGCCTACAATGAGCAGTTCTTC. The encoded protein is CASSPRQGAYNEQFF.

The V gene is TRBV18, the J gene TRBJ2-3; 13 bases line up with TRBD2. With V trimmed by 3 bases and J by 2 bases, 2 bases remained unmatched. The CDR3 spans 16 residues. CDR1 is KGHSH and CDR2 is LQKENI in the germline V gene. As DNA, the CDR3 is TGTGCCAGCTCACCGGGACTAGCGGGGTTCACAGATACGCAGTATTTT. It is translated as CASSPGLAGFTDTQYF.

This clonotype was seen repeatedly, ten times or more. This sequence joins TRBV7-6 and TRBJ2-2, with TRBD1 matching 7 bases. V was clipped by 6 bases and J by 4 bases; unmatched bases: 11. The CDR3 has 16 residues. The germline V gene encodes CDR1 SGHVS and CDR2 FNYEAQ. For the CDR3, the DNA is TGTGCCAGCAGTTACCGACAGGGCGGTAGCACCGGGGAGCTGTTTTTT. It encodes CASSYRQGGSTGELFF.

This clonotype was detected many times. This chain links TRBV20-1 with TRBJ2-3, with no clear D. The CDR3 contains 13 residues. The V end lost 6 bases, the J end lost 1 base, and 11 bases lay between the germline ends. Per germline, CDR1 DFQATT and CDR2 SNEGSKA (reference sequence). The CDR3 region has the DNA TGCAGTGCCAGCCTAGGACGCACAGATACGCAGTATTTT. This codes for CSASLGRTDTQYF.

This clonotype was seen a few times. The V and J genes are TRBV28 and TRBJ2-7, with 8 positions matching TRBD2. With 5 bases clipped from V and 3 bases from J, the junction kept 12 bases outside the gene matches. This CDR3 has 16 amino acids. Germline loops: CDR1 MDHEN, CDR2 SYDVKM. The CDR3 reads CASSPPLRLASYEQYF. Written as DNA, the CDR3 is TGTGCCAGCAGTCCCCCTTTGAGACTAGCGAGCTACGAGCAGTACTTC.

This clonotype turned up a few times. V is TRBV6-6 and J is TRBJ1-1, with D perhaps TRBD1 (6 bases). The CDR3 is 16 amino acids. The germline V gene encodes CDR1 MNHNY and CDR2 SVGAGI (reference sequence). V lost 5 bases to trimming and J lost 3 bases, with 19 bases between them. The chain's CDR3 is CASSHGTKGPDTEAFF. The CDR3 nucleotides are TGTGCCAGCAGTCACGGGACAAAGGGGCCGGACACTGAAGCTTTCTTT.

This clonotype was counted many times. The V call is TRBV11-1, the J call TRBJ1-1; D call uncertain. The CDR3 length is 14 residues. Germline V CDR1 and CDR2: SGHAT, FQDESV (reference sequence). V lost 5 bases, J lost 2 bases, and 12 bases lay in between. The CDR3 DNA reads TGTGCCAGCAGCCCTCTATCTCATAACACTGAAGCTTTCTTT. Amino acid sequence: CASSPLSHNTEAFF.

This chain connects TRBV10-3 to TRBJ2-3; tentatively, D is TRBD1 (5 bases). Germline values: CDR1 ENHRY, CDR2 SYGVKD. V lost 10 bases to trimming and J lost 4 bases, with 9 bases between them. CDR3 length equals 11 residues. The CDR3 region is CASKGSDTQYF. The CDR3 nucleotides read TGTGCCAGCAAGGGGTCAGATACGCAGTATTTT.